Sequencing of this T cell receptor beta chain was carried out in a study of T cell responses to AZD1222 COVID-19 vaccine (TCRdb year 2021). With regard to the full study: Because spike-specific TCR depth and breadth did not differ between the two schedules, AZD1222 recipients who got a second dose at roughly 4 weeks were pooled with those who got a second dose at roughly 12 weeks. A total of about 230 trial participants underwent TCR sequencing, of whom around 200 received two doses of AZD1222 and 26 received two doses of the MenACWY control vaccine. Trial participants were enrolled by age into subgroups of 18-55, 56-69 and 70-plus years, and about 150, 27 and 61 TCR-sequenced participants, respectively, were included in these subgroups.

Concerning this clone: Its antigen is unknown. No base quality values were provided; no much bigger clone lies one nucleotide off.

Read against the paper, the sample's time point label means: baseline before first vaccination. Vaccinee samples came from UK trials COV001 and COV002, including a single-blind randomized controlled phase 2/3 trial of AZD1222 (ChAdOx1 nCoV-19) in healthy adults. For TCRbeta chain sequencing, PBMC samples were collected from trial participants at day 0 and at day 28 after the second dose. The CDR3, cysteine through phenylalanine, is 15 amino acids long. Only the CDR3 DNA stays, 45 bases, in frame from base 1. V sheds 1 base and J sheds 5 bases, leaving 15 bases between their ends. The germline V gene (reference sequence) specifies LNHNV as CDR1 and YYDKDF as CDR2. The CDR3 regions of human TCRbeta chains were analyzed by immunosequencing. On the authors' methods: Repertoire TCRs were matched against a reference library of SARS-CoV-2-specific TCRs generated with the MIRA antigen-specificity platform. Breadth meant the fraction of unique TCRs that were SARS-CoV-2-associated, whereas depth meant the fraction of total T cells that were SARS-CoV-2-associated. Using the MIRA data, every spike-specific TCR was mapped to the spike region that the TCR reacted to and assigned to either a CD4 or a CD8 class. Log10-transformed breadth and depth values were compared by one-way ANOVA with Sidak's multiple comparisons tests. Not all clones reach the TCRdb copy of this immuneACCESS table, which keeps in-frame sequences only. Checked studies attribute under half of the gap to unresolved V genes and leave the rest unexplained. The V and J calls and clone size are taken from that table; D and trimming were inferred from the DNA. The table for this sample lists 120,000 to 150,000 clones; over 75% of them were counted only once. The ten largest clones represent over 1.1% of the sample.

The paper as a whole reports these results and caveats: Most participants were white British and females outnumbered males, and the authors suggested that clonal diversity may have been underestimated. In the small 56-69-year group, the increase in depth fell short of significance, most likely because of low power. The vaccine-associated CD4 TCRs covered the entire spike protein, and the dominant responses fell in regions 160-218 and 743-854. Reportedly, close to half of the unique spike-specific TCRs recognized epitopes lying outside the regions that are mutated in the B.1.351 and B.1.1.7 variants. A significant rise in spike-specific TCR breadth and depth was observed after two AZD1222 doses relative to day 0 and relative to MenACWY recipients. Because no day 14 peak-response samples were available, the repertoires could be characterized only after the peak T cell response. Conclusions about previously exposed vaccinees were limited because only six AZD1222 recipients were SARS-CoV-2 seropositive at baseline.

The sequence came from an adult in good health. The sequence joins TRBV15 to TRBJ2-7, with the D assignment possibly TRBD1 or TRBD2, given 5 matching bases for each. The sequenced sample was peripheral blood, obtained on day 0 of AZD1222 vaccination. The DNA sequence is as follows: TGTGCCACCAGCAGAGGGGACCCCAGCTACCACGAGCAGTACTTC. It specifies CATSRGDPSYHEQYF.